Shown below are 3 T cell receptor beta chains from a single sample sequenced in a study of tumor-infiltrating lymphocytes in primary liver carcinoma. Germline DNA was also extracted, with blood RNA taken from unsorted whole blood. TCR beta cDNA was prepared out of roughly 520 ng total RNA by means of a constant-region primer. Sequencing libraries for TCR beta derived from three nested multiplex PCR rounds that used slightly modified ARM-PCR. In the first two PCR rounds, TRBV1-TRBV30 forward primers were paired with a C-beta reverse primer, and each round lasted approximately 9 cycles. TCRdb redid the calling of the multiplex PCR reads with MiXCR, one entry per CDR3 protein. This sample has about 200,000 distinct CDR3 sequences, with roughly two thirds found just once. The sequencing input was peripheral blood. Receptors were obtained from an older woman with primary liver carcinoma and hepatitis B virus infection.

This clonotype has at least ten counts. The chain carries TRBV11-3 and TRBJ1-1, with TRBD1 identical over 7 bases. This CDR3 spans 14 amino acids. The germline V gene has CDR1 SGHNT and CDR2 YENEEA. V was clipped by 4 bases and J by 2 bases; unmatched bases: 4. CDR3 protein: CASSSQGPNTEAFF. DNA for the CDR3: TGTGCCAGCAGCTCACAGGGGCCAAACACTGAAGCTTTCTTT.

In this sample, this clonotype turned up once. V is TRBV19 and J is TRBJ2-3; 9 bases map to TRBD1. The CDR3 is made up of 17 amino acids. The junction had 15 bases not matched to a gene; V was cut back by 7 bases and J by 4 bases. The germline V gene encodes CDR1 LNHDA and CDR2 SQIVND (reference sequence). CDR3 bases: TGTGCCAGTAAAGCCGTTGCCGGGACAGGGCCCCCAGATACGCAGTATTTT. Translated: CASKAVAGTGPPDTQYF.

This chain connects TRBV11-2 to TRBJ2-7; TRBD1 is a possible D gene (7 bases). This CDR3 is 13 amino acids long. CDR1 and CDR2 (germline): SGHAT, FQNNGV. The CDR3 protein is CASWRDSSYEQYV. The CDR3 nucleotides read TGTGCCAGTTGGCGGGACAGCTCCTATGAGCAGTACGTC.